These 14 T cell receptor beta chains share one sample of origin, sequenced in a study of Ad26.COV2.S vaccination and SARS-CoV-2 variants (dated by TCRdb to 2020 to 2023). Library generation was performed with the immunoSEQ multiplex PCR assay. The source is immuneACCESS, and TCRdb retained only in-frame sequences with V and J called. Part of the clones is not carried over; for the studies checked, unresolved V genes explain less than half of this, and the remainder is unexplained. For this sample the table gives just over 350,000 clones, of which around 90% were detected only once. In total, the top ten clones hold about 3.9% of the sample. What this sample's time point label stands for: individuals recovered from natural SARS-CoV-2 infection. Sequencing used peripheral blood, obtained after recovery from COVID-19. Source of these receptors: a human donor who had recovered from COVID-19.

The genes are TRBV19 and TRBJ2-7, with D hard to call. The CDR3 sequence is 14 residues long. V shed 5 bases and J shed 5 bases, with 16 bases lying between them. Germline values: CDR1 LNHDA, CDR2 SQIVND (reference sequence). The CDR3 loop reads CASSRAAEIDEQYF. The CDR3, as DNA: TGTGCCAGTAGTCGGGCGGCGGAGATAGACGAGCAGTACTTC.

This chain connects TRBV19 to TRBJ2-3, with D hard to call. V was shortened by 6 bases and J by 0 bases, with 10 bases between the two germline ends. This CDR3 has 14 amino acids. Germline V gene lookup returns CDR1 LNHDA and CDR2 SQIVND (reference sequence). The CDR3 DNA reads TGTGCCAGTAGCCCTTGGGGTAGCACAGATACGCAGTATTTT. It is translated as CASSPWGSTDTQYF.

The rearrangement uses TRBV15 and TRBJ1-3; D unresolved. The CDR3 extends over 15 amino acids. From germline, CDR1 is LNHNV and CDR2 YYDKDF (reference sequence). V lost 0 bases and J 7 bases, leaving 13 bases between the germline ends. CDR3 nucleotides: TGTGCCACCAGCAGAGATAGAGCAATAGGGAACACCATATATTTT. Translated, it gives CATSRDRAIGNTIYF.

This clone was seen a handful of times. This chain joins TRBV1 and TRBJ1-5; the table's D call of TRBD1 was not tested on the DNA. TRBV1 is described as a pseudogene. The CDR3 is made up of 15 amino acids. The CDR3 region is CTSSHAGDSNQPQHF. As DNA, the CDR3 is TGCACCAGCAGCCATGCAGGGGATAGCAATCAGCCCCAGCATTTT.

The genes are TRBV18 and TRBJ2-7; no reliable D call. The CDR3 is 15 residues long. V shed 2 bases and J shed 3 bases, with 14 bases lying between them. Germline-derived CDR1 and CDR2 are KGHSH and LQKENI. CDR3 region: CASSPVPDGFYEQYF. For the CDR3, the DNA is TGTGCCAGCTCACCAGTCCCCGACGGATTCTACGAGCAGTACTTC.

V is TRBV9 and J is TRBJ1-4; weak D call: TRBD1 (5 bases). This CDR3 comprises 14 residues. V was clipped by 3 bases and J by 3 bases, with 9 bases between them. Germline V CDR1 and CDR2: SGDLS, YYNGEE. The CDR3, as DNA: TGTGCCAGCAGCGACAGGTACTCTAATGAAAAACTGTTTTTT. Protein product: CASSDRYSNEKLFF.

The chain carries TRBV6-5 and TRBJ1-1, with TRBD1 matching over 7 bases. There are 14 residues in the CDR3. After removal of 4 bases from V and 0 bases from J, the junction contained 2 bases not matched to a gene. Germline V gives CDR1 MNHEY, CDR2 SVGAGI. The CDR3 here is CASSLQGLNTEAFF. The CDR3 DNA sequence: TGTGCCAGCAGTTTACAGGGGTTGAACACTGAAGCTTTCTTT.

The chain has TRBV3-1 (or the pseudogene TRBV3-2) and TRBJ2-2; the match to TRBD2 covers 13 bases. Per germline, CDR1 LGHDT and CDR2 YNNKEL (reference sequence). V shed 4 bases and J 1 base; nucleotides not matched to a gene: 9. The length of the CDR3 is 19 residues. CDR3 in amino acids: CASSRLAGGQGGNTGELFF. The CDR3 DNA reads as TGTGCCAGCAGCCGACTAGCGGGGGGCCAAGGGGGGAACACCGGGGAGCTGTTTTTT.

This chain links TRBV9 with TRBJ2-7; 7 nucleotides line up with TRBD1. V dropped 2 bases and J dropped 0; count of bases not matched to a gene: 8. The CDR3 runs to 16 residues. Germline lookup yields CDR1 SGDLS and CDR2 YYNGEE. The CDR3 here is CASSVARDRDSYEQYF. CDR3 bases: TGTGCCAGCAGCGTGGCCCGGGACAGAGACTCCTACGAGCAGTACTTC. Variable domain in full (rest from reference TRBV9 and TRBJ2-7): DSGVTQTPKHLITATGQRVTLRCSPRSGDLSVYWYQQSLDQGLQFLIQYYNGEERAKGNILERFSAQQFPDLHSELNLSSLELGDSALYFCASSVARDRDSYEQYFGPGTRLTVT.

V gene TRBV7-2 combines with J gene TRBJ1-2, with TRBD1 as a possible D gene (6 bases). V shed 6 bases and J shed 7 bases, with 18 bases lying between them. From germline, CDR1 is SGHTA and CDR2 FQGNSA. This CDR3 is built from 14 residues. This CDR3 reads CASSSQGSNGGYTF. Here the CDR3 DNA reads TGTGCCAGCAGTTCCCAGGGGTCAAACGGTGGCTACACCTTC.

The chain is built from TRBV5-6 and TRBJ2-5, with 7 nucleotides matching TRBD2. The CDR3 loop spans 15 amino acids. The germline V gene has CDR1 SGHDT and CDR2 YYEEEE. J was trimmed by 3 bases and V by 4 bases; bases with no gene match: 9. CDR3 residues: CASSQKGLIEETQYF. The DNA for the CDR3 is TGTGCCAGCAGCCAAAAGGGACTAATAGAAGAGACCCAGTACTTC.

The chain employs TRBV3-1 (or the pseudogene TRBV3-2) and TRBJ2-1; 11 nucleotides agree with TRBD2. CDR1 is LGHDT, CDR2 YNNKEL, per germline (reference sequence). V dropped 1 base and J dropped 6; count of bases not matched to a gene: 11. The CDR3 has 18 residues. The CDR3: CASSQGRTSGPQGNEQFF. Here the CDR3 DNA reads TGTGCCAGCAGCCAAGGACGGACTAGCGGGCCACAGGGCAATGAGCAGTTCTTC.

As DNA, the CDR3 is TGTGCCACCAGCAGAGATAGGCTAGCGGGGCCCTACGAGCAGTACTTC. It encodes CATSRDRLAGPYEQYF. The chain couples TRBV15 to TRBJ2-7; 9 bases match TRBD2. Trimming removed 0 bases from V and 2 bases from J; junction bases left unmatched: 5. Per the germline V gene, CDR1 is LNHNV and CDR2 is YYDKDF (reference sequence). The CDR3 extends over 16 amino acids. The entire variable domain, with the rest obtained from reference TRBV15 and TRBJ2-7, is as follows: DAMVIQNPRYQVTQFGKPVTLSCSQTLNHNVMYWYQQKSSQAPKLLFHYYDKDFNNEADTPDNFQSRRPNTSFCFLDIRSPGLGDTAMYLCATSRDRLAGPYEQYFGPGTRLTVT.

The V call is TRBV6-6, the J call TRBJ2-5; D may be TRBD2 (5 bases). CDR1 and CDR2 (germline): MNHNY, SVGAGI (reference sequence). Deletions cut 0 bases from V and 1 base from J, with 6 bases between. The CDR3 consists of 14 residues. The CDR3 nucleotides are TGTGCCAGCAGTTACTCTCTAGCCCAAGAGACCCAGTACTTC. Protein: CASSYSLAQETQYF.